This T cell receptor beta chain derives from a study of blood T cells in healthy people across ages. Points on this clonotype: Its antigen is still unknown.

Study-wide results and caveats: Higher diversity, along with more naive CD4+ cells, distinguished long-lived donors from aged donors. CMV status of donors was unknown, possibly confounding expanded clonotype changes. Estimates based on one million T cells were treated as lower bounds.

A second PCR, run for 7 to 11 cycles, used a sample-barcoded 5' primer plus a J-beta primer mix. Each cDNA molecule was tagged by a template-switch adaptor that had 12 random nucleotides. One entry per CDR3 protein, called by TCRdb with MiXCR from the 5' RACE reads. The sample holds approximately 1.5 million distinct CDR3 sequences, approximately 39% seen once. The V end was cut by 0 bases, the J end by 9 bases, with 9 bases between. Germline CDR1 reads SGHTA; CDR2 reads FQGNSA. The CDR3 extends over 13 amino acids. Sequencing input: blood. J is TRBJ2-1 and V is TRBV7-2; the D is unclear. The sequence was obtained from a woman between 18 and 30 years old in good health. In nucleotides, the CDR3 is TGTGCCAGCAGCTTAGCCGCGTTGGGTGAGCAGTTCTTC. Its translation is CASSLAALGEQFF.